This TCR beta chain is drawn from a study of cytomegalovirus exposure and HLA in healthy donors. PCR was performed using 60 Vbeta and 13 Jbeta primers. The data were produced by immunoSEQ multiplex PCR, yet TCRdb's version contains in-frame clones alone and is incomplete. The sample includes tens of thousands of clones, roughly 70% of them seen just once. V shed 4 bases, J shed 7 bases, and the junction held 7 bases outside the gene matches. Looked up from germline, CDR1 is LGHNA and CDR2 is YNFKEQ. There are 15 residues in the CDR3. The chain joins TRBV4-2 to TRBJ2-1, with 10 positions matching TRBD2. Sequencing was carried out using PBMCs. This receptor was taken from a woman in her forties or fifties in good health and CMV-seropositive. Here the CDR3 reads CASSPPSGRGNEQFF. The CDR3 nucleotides are TGTGCCAGCAGCCCCCCTAGCGGGAGAGGGAATGAGCAGTTCTTC.